The T cell receptor (beta chain) described here comes from a study of T cells in Graves' hyperthyroidism and ophthalmopathy. Study-wide findings and caveats: Also found in blood were most expanded thyroid clonotypes above 0.001.

The V end lost 1 base, the J end lost 6 bases, and 13 bases lay between the germline ends. The CDR3 covers 15 residues. Germline-derived CDR1 and CDR2 are LNHNV and YYDKDF (reference sequence). A few counts support this clonotype. The antigen remains undetermined. Uncontrolled infections, other autoimmune diseases, pregnancy or lactation led to exclusion of patients. TCR beta CDR3 sequences were amplified from RNA transcripts. HTBI primers were the set used in a first-round RT-PCR of the TCR CDR3. MiXCR, applied by TCRdb to the multiplex PCR reads, yields one record per CDR3 protein. The sample shows a few hundred thousand distinct CDR3 sequences, nearly 15% of them seen only once.

The chain carries TRBV15 and TRBJ1-5, with TRBD1 as a possible D gene (5 bases). This receptor was taken from a woman aged 60-75 years with Graves' ophthalmopathy. Sequenced input: blood. The CDR3 nucleotides are TGTGCCACCAGCAGAGGGGCAGGGATCGGTCAGCCCCAGCATTTT. Protein sequence: CATSRGAGIGQPQHF.